This T cell receptor beta chain was observed in a study of long-term antiretroviral therapy in people with HIV (dated by TCRdb to 2021 to 2024). Turning to the overall study: The earliest samples were collected roughly a decade before the 2015 WHO recommendation for immediate ART, at a time when ART was usually postponed until CD4 counts fell. The cohort contributed under 200 cryopreserved PBMC samples from a few dozen adults with confirmed HIV infection, collected serially over a mean of approximately six years (range 1-12). No cross-contamination during QIAcube processing was seen in test extractions of a monoclonal T-cell line run alongside around 34 polyclonal samples. A retrospective serial study tested whether ART initiation and durable HIV suppression were associated with changes in peripheral blood TRB repertoire composition and diversity. About 35% of the 30 participants with HIV were female.

The CDR3 covers 16 residues, taking in both the cysteine and the phenylalanine. CDR3 DNA only is kept here, 48 bases in frame from base 1. CDR1 and CDR2 are drawn from the germline V gene (reference sequence): MNHNY, SVGAGI. V and J are trimmed by 5 bases and 4 bases, and the gene matches miss 7 bases of the junction. The immunoSEQ hsTCRB v3.0 assay was used at survey level resolution for TRB variable region sequencing. The target sequencing depth for TRB was about 40,000-55,000 T-cell genomes per sample. TRB libraries were pooled and sequenced on an Illumina MiSeq using a v3 150-cycle kit. The original pipeline was this. Analysis of repertoires was carried out in R inside a reproducible Nextflow workflow spanning QC, data transformation and analysis. Custom analyses were implemented in LymphoSeq2, an R package for AIRR-Seq data exploration. A few samples that yielded fewer than 5000 total TRB sequences were excluded, so that fewer than 250 HIV repertoires were analyzed. Of the 188 retained HIV repertoires, about 61 were collected before and 120 to 130 after ART initiation. Repertoires were downsampled to 5000 TRB nucleotide sequences, with summary statistics averaged over 100 downsampling iterations. The analysis kept only TRB sequences whose CDR3 regions were at least seven amino acids long. A Shannon entropy-derived clonality score and the Gini coefficient were used to measure diversity. In the repertoire networks, any two of the top 5000 CDR3 amino acid sequences were linked whenever the two sequences differed by an edit distance of one. Antigen specificity groups and MHC restriction were predicted for TRB CDR3 amino acid sequences with GLIPH2. CDR3 amino acid sequences were matched against VDJdb and McPAS-TCR to flag known CMV, EBV, HIV or tissue antigen associations. Pre-ART, post-ART and control groups were compared with Wilcoxon signed-rank tests and Holm-Bonferroni correction. TCRdb's version of the immuneACCESS table is confined to in-frame rearrangements and falls short of the full clone set. An unresolved V gene accounts for under half of the shortfall where checked; the remainder is of unknown origin. V and J calls plus clone size are reproduced from that table; the DNA served to infer D and trimming. This sample holds under 15,000 clones; 75% to 80% were observed only once. The top ten clones comprise 15% to 20% of the sample.

Inclusion was restricted to participants for whom at least one PBMC sample before ART initiation and at least two post-ART samples were available. Every participant with HIV received treatment in the United States of America. Before DNA extraction, cryopreserved samples containing about 0.9-10 million PBMC were thawed and washed. At the time of the earliest PBMC sample for each participant with HIV, ages ranged from roughly 23 to 60 years. Per participant, PBMC samples came from 1-4 timepoints prior to ART initiation and 2-8 timepoints following ART initiation, for a median of 7 samples. For every participant, serial HIV viral load, CD4+ T-cell count, ART history and demographic data were obtained. Genomic DNA was extracted from unsorted PBMC with a Qiagen kit on a QIAcube, processed in batches of 12 samples. Here is what the overall study found, with its caveats: HIV repertoires had narrower CDR3 length ranges than controls, and the network structure suggested an antigen-experienced repertoire that shifted only slightly toward naive after ART. Inferences about post-ART repertoire changes are limited because no data were available on ART adherence, viral resistance or therapy changes. The samples were dated from about 2003 to 2017, and the ART regimens that were used may be less effective than current ART regimens. Because cell numbers in pre-ART samples were limited, unsorted PBMC were profiled instead of sorted CD4+ and CD8+ T cells. The repertoire was dominated across all time points by expanded TRB clones identified before ART initiation, although this dominance was seen to fluctuate and to decrease in many PLHIV after ART. Limited PBMC availability meant only the TCR beta chain was sequenced, without alpha chain pairing. ART initiation was associated with a significant increase in TRB diversity, but diversity stayed significantly below transplant donor controls even after long-term ART.

Points on this clone: No antigen is known for it. No base-level quality is on record; no much larger clone is a single base apart.

This sample comprised unsorted PBMCs, obtained 0.5 years before starting antiretroviral therapy. This chain is built from TRBV6-6 and TRBJ2-1, and 11 junctional nucleotides match TRBD2. This TCR was sampled from a middle-aged woman with HIV. The CDR3 reads as follows: CASSSLAGGPYNEQFF. The sequence in DNA is TGTGCCAGCAGTAGTTTAGCGGGGGGGCCTTACAATGAGCAGTTCTTC.